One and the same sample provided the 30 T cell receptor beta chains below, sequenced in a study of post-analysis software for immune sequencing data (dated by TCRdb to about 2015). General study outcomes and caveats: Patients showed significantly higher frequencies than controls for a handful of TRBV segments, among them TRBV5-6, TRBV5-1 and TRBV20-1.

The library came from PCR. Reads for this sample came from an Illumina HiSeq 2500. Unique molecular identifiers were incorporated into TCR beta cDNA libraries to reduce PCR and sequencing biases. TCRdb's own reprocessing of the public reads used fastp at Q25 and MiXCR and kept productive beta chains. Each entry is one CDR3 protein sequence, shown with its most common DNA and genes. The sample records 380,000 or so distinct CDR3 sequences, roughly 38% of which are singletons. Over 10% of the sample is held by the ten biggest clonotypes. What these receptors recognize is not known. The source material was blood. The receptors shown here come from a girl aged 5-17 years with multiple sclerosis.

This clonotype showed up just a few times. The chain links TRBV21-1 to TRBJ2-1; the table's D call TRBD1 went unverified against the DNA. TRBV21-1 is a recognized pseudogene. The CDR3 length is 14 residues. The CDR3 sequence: CASTRQGSYNEQFF. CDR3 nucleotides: TGTGCCAGCACCCGACAGGGGTCCTACAATGAGCAGTTCTTC.

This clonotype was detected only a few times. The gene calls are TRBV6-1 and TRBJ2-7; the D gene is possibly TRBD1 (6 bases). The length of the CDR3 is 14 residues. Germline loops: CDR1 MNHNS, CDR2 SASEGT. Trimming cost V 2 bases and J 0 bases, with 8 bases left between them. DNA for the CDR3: TGTGCCAGCAGTGAACAGGGGAGCTCCTACGAGCAGTACTTC. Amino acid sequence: CASSEQGSSYEQYF.

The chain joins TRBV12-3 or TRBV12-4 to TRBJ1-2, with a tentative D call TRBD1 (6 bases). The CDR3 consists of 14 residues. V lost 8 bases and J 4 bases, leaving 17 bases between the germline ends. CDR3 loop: CASSKSQGGYGYTF. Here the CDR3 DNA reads TGTGCCAGCTCCAAATCACAGGGCGGCTATGGCTACACCTTC.

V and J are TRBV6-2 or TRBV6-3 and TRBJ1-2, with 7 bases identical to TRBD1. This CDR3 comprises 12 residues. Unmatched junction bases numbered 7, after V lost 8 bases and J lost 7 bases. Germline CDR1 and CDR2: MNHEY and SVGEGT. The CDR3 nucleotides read TGTGCCAGCGGTGACAGGGATAGTGGCTACACCTTC. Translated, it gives CASGDRDSGYTF.

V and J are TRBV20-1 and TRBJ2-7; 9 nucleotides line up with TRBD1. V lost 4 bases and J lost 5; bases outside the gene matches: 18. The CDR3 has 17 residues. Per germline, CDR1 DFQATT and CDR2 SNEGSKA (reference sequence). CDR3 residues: CSANSGTGTRGSHEQYF. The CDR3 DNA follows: TGCAGTGCTAACTCCGGGACAGGGACTCGCGGGTCACACGAGCAGTACTTC.

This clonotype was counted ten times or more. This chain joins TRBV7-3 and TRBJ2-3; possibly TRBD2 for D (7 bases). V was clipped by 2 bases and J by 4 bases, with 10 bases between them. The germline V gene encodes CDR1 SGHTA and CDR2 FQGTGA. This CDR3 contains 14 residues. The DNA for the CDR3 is TGTGCCAGCAGCTTAGGGGGGGCTGCAGATACGCAGTATTTT. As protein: CASSLGGAADTQYF.

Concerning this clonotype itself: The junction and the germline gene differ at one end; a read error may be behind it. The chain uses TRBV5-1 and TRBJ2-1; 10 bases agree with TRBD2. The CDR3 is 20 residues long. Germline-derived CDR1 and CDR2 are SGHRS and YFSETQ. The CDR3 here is CAGSFLPLLAGVRSYNEQFF. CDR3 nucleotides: TGCGCCGGCAGCTTTTTGCCCCTCCTAGCGGGGGTCCGCTCCTACAATGAGCAGTTCTTC.

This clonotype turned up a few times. The CDR3 reads CASSHGTETYEQYF. CDR3 coding DNA: TGTGCCAGCAGCCATGGGACGGAGACCTACGAGCAGTACTTC. The V and J genes are TRBV11-2 and TRBJ2-7; D possibly matches TRBD1 or TRBD2 (5 bases each). Germline V gene lookup returns CDR1 SGHAT and CDR2 FQNNGV. The germline V and J ends were trimmed by 5 bases and 2 bases, with 13 bases remaining between them. The CDR3 has 14 residues.

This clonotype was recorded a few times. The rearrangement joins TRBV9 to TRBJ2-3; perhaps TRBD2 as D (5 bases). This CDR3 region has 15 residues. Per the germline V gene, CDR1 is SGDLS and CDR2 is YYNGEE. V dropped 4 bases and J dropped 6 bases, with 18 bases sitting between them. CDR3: CASSSIIGPGDTQYF. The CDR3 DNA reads TGTGCCAGCAGCTCCATTATCGGACCGGGGGATACGCAGTATTTT.

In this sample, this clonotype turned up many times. The CDR3, as DNA: TGTGCCAGCTCACCTCGTTTGAACGAGCAGTACTTC. The encoded protein is CASSPRLNEQYF. The V call is TRBV18, the J call TRBJ2-7; no clear D. From germline, CDR1 is KGHSH and CDR2 LQKENI. There are 12 residues in the CDR3. V lost 3 bases and J 5 bases, leaving 8 bases between the germline ends.

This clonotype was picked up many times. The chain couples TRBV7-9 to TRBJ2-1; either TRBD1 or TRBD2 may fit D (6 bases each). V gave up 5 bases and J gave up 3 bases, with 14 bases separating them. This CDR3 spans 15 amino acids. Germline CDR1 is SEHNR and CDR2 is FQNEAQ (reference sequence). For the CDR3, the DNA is TGTGCCAGCAGCCCCTACAGGGACTTCTACAATGAGCAGTTCTTC. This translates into CASSPYRDFYNEQFF.

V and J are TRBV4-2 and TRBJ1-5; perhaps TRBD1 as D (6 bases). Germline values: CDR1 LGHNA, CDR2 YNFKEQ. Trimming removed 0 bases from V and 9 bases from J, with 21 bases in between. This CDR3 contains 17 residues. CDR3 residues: CASSQDSLQGLVLPQHF. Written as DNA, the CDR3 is TGTGCCAGCAGCCAAGATTCCCTACAGGGCTTAGTTTTGCCCCAGCATTTT.

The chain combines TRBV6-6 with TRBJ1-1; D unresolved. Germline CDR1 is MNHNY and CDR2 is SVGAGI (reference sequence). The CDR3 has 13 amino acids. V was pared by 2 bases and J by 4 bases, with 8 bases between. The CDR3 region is CASSYATSTEAFF. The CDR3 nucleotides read TGTGCCAGCAGTTACGCGACGTCCACTGAAGCTTTCTTT.

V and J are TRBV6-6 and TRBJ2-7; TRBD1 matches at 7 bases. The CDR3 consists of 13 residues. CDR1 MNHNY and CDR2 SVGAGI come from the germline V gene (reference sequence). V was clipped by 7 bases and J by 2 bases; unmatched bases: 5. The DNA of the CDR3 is TGTGCCAGCAAGGGACAGCCAACCTACGAGCAGTACTTC. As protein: CASKGQPTYEQYF.

The CDR3 reads CASSRGTGGTEQYF. Here the CDR3 DNA reads TGTGCCAGTAGTAGAGGGACAGGGGGAACCGAGCAGTACTTC. J is TRBJ2-5 and V is TRBV19; TRBD1 matches at 11 bases. The J call may be in error: the DNA end matches TRBJ2-7 better. The CDR3 is 14 residues long. Germline assignment: CDR1 LNHDA and CDR2 SQIVND (reference sequence).

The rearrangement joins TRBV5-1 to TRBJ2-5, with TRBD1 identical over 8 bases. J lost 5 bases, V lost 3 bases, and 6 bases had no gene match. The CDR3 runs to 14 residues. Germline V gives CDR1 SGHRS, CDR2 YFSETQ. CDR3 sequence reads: CASSSQGARETQYF. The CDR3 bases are TGCGCCAGCAGCTCCCAGGGGGCGAGGGAGACCCAGTACTTC.

The CDR3 nucleotides read TGTGCCAGCAGCTCAGGTCTCAACCCCTACGAGCAGTACTTC. This encodes CASSSGLNPYEQYF. The chain has TRBV7-9 and TRBJ2-7; no clear D gene. Trimming took 4 bases from V and 2 from J, leaving 12 bases between them. The CDR3 has 14 residues. Looked up from germline, CDR1 is SEHNR and CDR2 is FQNEAQ (reference sequence).

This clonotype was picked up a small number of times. This chain's CDR3 is CSARKRDSNSPLHF. The CDR3 region has the DNA TGCAGTGCTAGAAAAAGGGATAGCAATTCACCCCTCCACTTT. This chain joins TRBV20-1 and TRBJ1-6; D is uncertain. The CDR3 covers 14 residues. Per germline, CDR1 DFQATT and CDR2 SNEGSKA (reference sequence). V was trimmed by 2 bases and J by 7 bases, leaving 12 bases between them.

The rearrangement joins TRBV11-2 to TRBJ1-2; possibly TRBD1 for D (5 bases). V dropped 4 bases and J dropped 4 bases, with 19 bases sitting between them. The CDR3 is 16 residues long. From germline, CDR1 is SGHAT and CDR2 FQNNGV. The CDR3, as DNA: TGTGCCAGCAGCTCCCAGAGGACATCCTGGGCCTATGGCTACACCTTC. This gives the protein CASSSQRTSWAYGYTF.

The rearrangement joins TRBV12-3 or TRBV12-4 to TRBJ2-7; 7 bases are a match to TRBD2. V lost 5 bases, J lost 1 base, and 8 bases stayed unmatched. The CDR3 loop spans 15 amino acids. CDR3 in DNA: TGTGCCAGCAGTAGTTTGCGGGGGTTTTCCTACGAGCAGTACTTC. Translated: CASSSLRGFSYEQYF.

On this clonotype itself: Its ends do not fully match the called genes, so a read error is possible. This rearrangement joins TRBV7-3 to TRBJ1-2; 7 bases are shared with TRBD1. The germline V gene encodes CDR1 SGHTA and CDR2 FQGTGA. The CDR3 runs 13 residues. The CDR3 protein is CASGFAGTDGYTF. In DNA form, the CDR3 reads TGTGCCAGCGGCTTCGCGGGGACAGATGGCTACACCTTC.

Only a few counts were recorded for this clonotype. CDR3 amino acids: CASSLSWNFNQPQHF. CDR3 bases: TGTGCCAGCAGCCTGTCGTGGAACTTCAATCAGCCCCAGCATTTT. V gene TRBV5-6 combines with J gene TRBJ1-5; unclear D gene. Germline assignment: CDR1 SGHDT and CDR2 YYEEEE. This CDR3 contains 15 residues. V was clipped by 4 bases and J by 3 bases, with 14 bases between them.

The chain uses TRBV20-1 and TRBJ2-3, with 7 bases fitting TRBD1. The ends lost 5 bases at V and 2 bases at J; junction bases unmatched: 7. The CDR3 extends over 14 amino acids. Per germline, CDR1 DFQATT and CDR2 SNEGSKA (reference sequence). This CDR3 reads CSAALGQNTDTQYF. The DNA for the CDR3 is TGCAGTGCTGCCCTGGGACAGAACACAGATACGCAGTATTTT.

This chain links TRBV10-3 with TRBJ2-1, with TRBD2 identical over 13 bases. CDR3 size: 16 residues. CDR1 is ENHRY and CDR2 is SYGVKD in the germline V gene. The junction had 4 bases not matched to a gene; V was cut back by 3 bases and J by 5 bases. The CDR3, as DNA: TGTGCCATCAGTGACGGGACTAGCGGGGCTAACAATGAGCAGTTCTTC. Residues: CAISDGTSGANNEQFF.

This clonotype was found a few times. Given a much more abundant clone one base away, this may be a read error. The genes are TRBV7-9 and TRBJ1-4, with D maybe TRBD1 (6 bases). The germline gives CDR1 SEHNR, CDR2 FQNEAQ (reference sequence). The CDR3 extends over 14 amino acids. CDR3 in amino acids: CASTSDSFNEKRFF. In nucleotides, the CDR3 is TGTGCCAGCACCTCGGACAGTTTTAATGAAAAACGGTTTTTT. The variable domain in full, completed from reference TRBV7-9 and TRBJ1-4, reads DTGVSQNPRHKITKRGQNVTFRCDPISEHNRLYWYRQTLGQGPEFLTYFQNEAQLEKSRLLSDRFSAERPKGSFSTLEIQRTEQGDSAMYLCASTSDSFNEKRFFGSGTQLSVL.

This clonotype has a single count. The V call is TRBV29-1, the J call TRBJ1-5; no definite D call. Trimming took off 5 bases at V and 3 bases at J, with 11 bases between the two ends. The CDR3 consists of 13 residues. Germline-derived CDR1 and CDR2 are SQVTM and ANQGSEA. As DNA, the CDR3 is TGCAGCGTTTCCGGGGTCGACAATCAGCCCCAGCATTTT. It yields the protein CSVSGVDNQPQHF. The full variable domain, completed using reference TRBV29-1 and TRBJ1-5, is SAVISQKPSRDICQRGTSLTIQCQVDSQVTMMFWYRQQPGQSLTLIATANQGSEATYESGFVIDKFPISRPNLTFSTLTVSNMSPEDSSIYLCSVSGVDNQPQHFGDGTRLSIL.

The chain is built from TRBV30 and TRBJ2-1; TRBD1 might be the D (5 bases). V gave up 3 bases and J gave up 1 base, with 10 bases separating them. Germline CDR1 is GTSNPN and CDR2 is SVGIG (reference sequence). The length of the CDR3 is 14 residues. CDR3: CAWRGDGSYNEQFF. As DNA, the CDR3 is TGTGCCTGGAGAGGGGATGGGTCCTACAATGAGCAGTTCTTC. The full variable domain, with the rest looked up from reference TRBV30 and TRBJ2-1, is SQTIHQWPATLVQPVGSPLSLECTVEGTSNPNLYWYRQAAGRGLQLLFYSVGIGQISSEVPQNLSASRPQDRQFILSSKKLLLSDSGFYLCAWRGDGSYNEQFFGPGTRLTVL.

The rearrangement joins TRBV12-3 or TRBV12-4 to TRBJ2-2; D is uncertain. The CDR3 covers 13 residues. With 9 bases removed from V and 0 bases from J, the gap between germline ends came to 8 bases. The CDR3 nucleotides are TGTGCCAGTGGCAGGTCGAACACCGGGGAGCTGTTTTTT. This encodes CASGRSNTGELFF.

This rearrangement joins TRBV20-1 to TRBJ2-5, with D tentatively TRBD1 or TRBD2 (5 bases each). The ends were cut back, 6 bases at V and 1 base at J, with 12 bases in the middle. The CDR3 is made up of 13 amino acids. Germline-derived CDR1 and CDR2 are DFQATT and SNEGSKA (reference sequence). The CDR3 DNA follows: TGCAGTGCCCAGGGACCGACCCAAGAGACCCAGTACTTC. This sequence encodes CSAQGPTQETQYF.

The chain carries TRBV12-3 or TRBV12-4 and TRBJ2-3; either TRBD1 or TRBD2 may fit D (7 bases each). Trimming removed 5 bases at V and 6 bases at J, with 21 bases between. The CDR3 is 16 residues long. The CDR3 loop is CASSPMTGRVGDTQYF. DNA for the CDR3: TGTGCCAGCAGTCCCATGACAGGGAGGGTAGGGGATACGCAGTATTTT.